Below are 14 T cell receptor beta chains sequenced from a single sample in a study of CD8 T cells in Susac syndrome. A quantity of about 0.5 to 1 ug RNA underwent reverse transcription using random hexamers. TCRdb re-called the immunoSEQ multiplex PCR reads through MiXCR, storing one row per CDR3 protein. The sample records about 180,000 distinct CDR3 sequences, about 93% being singletons. Sample: CD4+ T cells from PBMCs. Every receptor here comes from a human donor with Susac syndrome.

This clonotype was recorded once. The chain joins TRBV4-2 to TRBJ1-4, with D possibly TRBD1 on 5 matching bases. This CDR3 spans 14 amino acids. V lost 4 bases to trimming and J lost 7 bases, with 13 bases between them. Germline CDR1 LGHNA, CDR2 YNFKEQ. The CDR3 DNA follows: TGTGCCAGCAGCCTACTAACGGGGCCTGAAAAACTGTTTTTT. Protein: CASSLLTGPEKLFF.

The V call is TRBV4-3, the J call TRBJ2-6; D is uncertain. Germline-derived CDR1 and CDR2 are LGHNA and YSLEER. Trimming stripped 0 bases from V and 0 bases from J, with 6 bases between. The CDR3 runs 16 residues. CDR3 sequence: CASSQDSYSGANVLTF. CDR3 nucleotide sequence: TGCGCCAGCAGCCAAGACAGCTACTCTGGGGCCAACGTCCTGACTTTC.

Note on this clonotype: One junction end does not reproduce the germline sequence, and a read error may be involved. J is TRBJ1-1 and V is TRBV15, with unresolved D. This CDR3 region has 14 residues. CDR1 and CDR2 from the germline V gene are LNHNV and YYDKDF (reference sequence). CDR3 coding DNA: TGTGCCACCAGCTTAGACCCTTTCCTCTCGGAAGTTTTCTTT. Protein: CATSLDPFLSEVFF.

This clonotype appeared once. The V call is TRBV28, the J call TRBJ1-5, with a tentative D call TRBD1 (5 bases). Deletions cut 3 bases from V and 4 bases from J, with 13 bases between. The CDR3 contains 15 residues. CDR1 MDHEN and CDR2 SYDVKM come from the germline V gene. The CDR3 reads CASSLGGGLNQPQHF. The CDR3 coding sequence is TGTGCCAGCAGTTTGGGGGGAGGGTTGAATCAGCCCCAGCATTTT.

This chain connects TRBV3-1 to TRBJ2-2; D unresolved. Trimming left V 2 bases short and J 1 base short, with 2 bases between. Germline V gene lookup returns CDR1 LGHDT and CDR2 YNNKEL (reference sequence). This CDR3 is 13 amino acids long. The CDR3 sequence is CASSQMNTGELFF. For the CDR3, the DNA is TGTGCCAGCAGCCAAATGAACACCGGGGAGCTGTTTTTT.

This chain connects TRBV28 to TRBJ2-2; weak D call: TRBD2 (6 bases). Trimming removed 7 bases from V and 3 bases from J, with 9 bases in between. From germline, CDR1 is MDHEN and CDR2 SYDVKM. The CDR3 spans 13 residues. In DNA form, the CDR3 reads TGTGCCAGCATAACGGGGGACACCGGGGAGCTGTTTTTT. Its protein product is CASITGDTGELFF.

The chain carries TRBV2 and TRBJ1-2, with D possibly TRBD1 on 6 matching bases. Germline values: CDR1 SNHLY, CDR2 FYNNEI. V lost 6 bases and J 4 bases, leaving 15 bases between the germline ends. The CDR3 sequence is 14 residues long. CDR3: CASRNPGETYGYTF. DNA for the CDR3: TGTGCCAGCAGGAACCCAGGGGAAACCTATGGCTACACCTTC.

This rearrangement joins TRBV20-1 to TRBJ2-5; D might be TRBD2 (5 bases). CDR3 length: 13 amino acids. From germline, CDR1 is DFQATT and CDR2 SNEGSKA (reference sequence). V lost 3 bases to trimming and J lost 1 base, with 9 bases between them. The CDR3 protein is CSASQTIQETQYF. The CDR3 DNA reads TGCAGTGCTAGTCAGACTATCCAAGAGACCCAGTACTTC.

This sequence joins TRBV21-1 and TRBJ1-3. TRBV21-1 is a documented pseudogene. The CDR3 loop spans 17 amino acids. CDR3 sequence: CASSKGDKDPSGNTIYF. The CDR3 DNA follows: TGTGCCAGCAGCAAAGGTGATAAGGACCCCTCTGGAAACACCATATATTTT.

The chain couples TRBV24-1 to TRBJ2-5, with D perhaps matching TRBD1 (5 bases). CDR1 KGHDR and CDR2 SFDVKD come from the germline V gene. This CDR3 contains 18 residues. V gave up 2 bases and J gave up 5 bases, with 23 bases separating them. CDR3 sequence reads: CATSDSSGAGLVRETQYF. CDR3 DNA: TGTGCCACCAGTGATTCGTCTGGAGCAGGGCTCGTACGGGAGACCCAGTACTTC.

This chain joins TRBV4-3 and TRBJ2-1; 11 positions agree with TRBD2. Germline V CDR1 and CDR2: LGHNA, YSLEER. V shed 3 bases, J shed 2 bases, and the junction held 0 bases outside the gene matches. The CDR3 consists of 15 residues. For the CDR3, the DNA is TGCGCCAGCAGCCAGACTAGCGGGGCCTACAATGAGCAGTTCTTC. Its protein is CASSQTSGAYNEQFF.

CDR3 amino acids: CASSNVTGRSNQPQHF. Here the CDR3 DNA reads TGTGCCAGCAGCAATGTGACAGGACGTAGCAATCAGCCCCAGCATTTT. The chain is built from TRBV21-1 and TRBJ1-5; TRBD1 reflects the table's D call only, with no check against the DNA. TRBV21-1 counts as a pseudogene. This CDR3 is built from 16 residues.

The CDR3 bases are TGTGCCAGCAGCTTTAGTGGGACTAGCGGGAGTTATAATGAGCAGTTCTTC. Translation gives CASSFSGTSGSYNEQFF. The chain links TRBV7-2 to TRBJ2-1, with TRBD2 matching 14 bases. In germline, CDR1 is SGHTA, CDR2 FQGNSA. CDR3 length: 17 residues. Trimming took 3 bases from V and 7 from J; bases not matched to a gene: 8.

The V call is TRBV12-3 or TRBV12-4, the J call TRBJ2-1; the D gene could be TRBD1 or TRBD2 (5 bases each). This CDR3 has 15 residues. V was trimmed by 5 bases and J by 0 bases, leaving 11 bases between them. This CDR3 reads CASSAGTVSYNEQFF. In DNA, the CDR3 is TGTGCCAGCAGTGCCGGGACGGTCTCCTACAATGAGCAGTTCTTC.